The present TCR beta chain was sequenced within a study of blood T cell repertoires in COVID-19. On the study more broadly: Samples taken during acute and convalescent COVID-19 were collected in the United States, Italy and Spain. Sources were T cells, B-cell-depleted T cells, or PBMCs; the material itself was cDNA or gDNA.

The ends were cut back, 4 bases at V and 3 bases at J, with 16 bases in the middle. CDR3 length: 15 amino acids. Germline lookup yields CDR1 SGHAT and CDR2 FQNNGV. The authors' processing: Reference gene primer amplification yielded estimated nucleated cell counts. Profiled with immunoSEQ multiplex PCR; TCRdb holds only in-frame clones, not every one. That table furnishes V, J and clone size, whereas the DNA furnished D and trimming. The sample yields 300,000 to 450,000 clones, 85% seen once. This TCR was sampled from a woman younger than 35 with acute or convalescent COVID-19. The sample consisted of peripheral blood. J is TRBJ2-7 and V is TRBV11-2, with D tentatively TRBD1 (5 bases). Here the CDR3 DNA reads TGTGCCAGCAGCTCAGAACAGGCTCCGAACTACGAGCAGTACTTC. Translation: CASSSEQAPNYEQYF.